Listed below are T cell receptor beta chains from one sample, sequenced in a study of blood T cell repertoires in COVID-19. The repertoire was sequenced with immunoSEQ multiplex PCR; TCRdb's copy has only in-frame clones and lacks some. Here the sample spans around 470,000 clones, about 88% being singletons. Sequencing was performed on peripheral blood. These receptors were collected from a man aged 18 to 30 with COVID-19, enrolled during active disease. Both conserved end residues are part of each CDR3. D genes are given only for firm matches. Expanded clones are given a class, and other clones once, few, many or no size at all.

size	D	length	V	J	CDR3	DNA
.	TRBD2	15	TRBV2	TRBJ2-5	CASSYWRGGQETQYF	TGTGCCAGCAGTTATTGGCGGGGGGGCCAAGAGACCCAGTACTTC
few	TRBD1	13	TRBV5-1	TRBJ2-1	CASSVSGGNEQFF	TGCGCCAGCAGCGTATCAGGGGGCAATGAGCAGTTCTTC
.	TRBD1	15	TRBV2	TRBJ2-4	CATGQGFIAKNIQYF	TGTGCCACGGGACAGGGTTTTATAGCCAAAAACATTCAGTACTTC
few	TRBD2	11	TRBV10-2	TRBJ2-5	CASSGRGAQYF	TGCGCCAGCAGTGGGCGGGGGGCCCAGTACTTC
.	.	15	TRBV7-2	TRBJ1-1	CASSPTSGHGFEAFF	TGTGCCAGCAGCCCAACTTCGGGACACGGATTTGAAGCTTTCTTT
.	TRBD1	15	TRBV2	TRBJ1-1	CASSEGQIMNTEAFF	TGTGCCAGCAGTGAGGGACAGATCATGAACACTGAAGCTTTCTTT
.	.	13	TRBV7-2	TRBJ1-4	CASSKGVREKLFF	TGTGCCAGCAGCAAGGGAGTCCGGGAAAAACTGTTTTTT
.	TRBD2	16	TRBV20-1	TRBJ2-7	CSASATSGLLVLGQYF	TGCAGTGCTAGTGCGACTAGCGGCCTTTTAGTTTTGGGGCAGTACTTC
once	TRBD1	14	TRBV29-1	TRBJ2-7	CSVEATGGLGEQYF	TGCAGCGTTGAAGCGACAGGGGGCTTGGGAGAGCAGTACTTC
.	.	13	TRBV18	TRBJ2-7	CASSLGLSYEQYF	TGTGCCAGCTCATTGGGACTCTCCTACGAGCAGTACTTC
.	.	12	TRBV6-5	TRBJ2-2	CASRTGTGELFF	TGTGCCAGCAGAACCGGGACCGGGGAGCTGTTTTTT
.	TRBD1	14	TRBV2	TRBJ2-7	CASSVRQGPYEQYF	TGTGCCAGCAGTGTTCGACAGGGCCCATACGAGCAGTACTTC
.	.	12	TRBV27	TRBJ2-1	CASSEQGNEQFF	TGTGCCAGCAGTGAACAGGGCAATGAGCAGTTCTTC
.	.	15	TRBV5-6	TRBJ2-5	CASSLGQTYQETQYF	TGTGCCAGCAGCTTGGGACAGACGTACCAAGAGACCCAGTACTTC
.	.	14	TRBV5-6	TRBJ2-7	CASSLVDSDYEQYF	TGTGCCAGCAGCCTGGTAGACAGCGACTACGAGCAGTACTTC
once	TRBD2	19	TRBV7-9	TRBJ2-3	CASSFRGGLGTSAADTQYF	TGTGCCAGCAGCTTCCGCGGGGGACTCGGGACTAGCGCAGCAGATACGCAGTATTTT
.	.	16	TRBV27	TRBJ2-1	CASSPPAGGNYNEQFF	TGTGCCAGCAGTCCGCCGGCAGGGGGGAATTACAATGAGCAGTTCTTC
.	TRBD1	16	TRBV27	TRBJ1-4	CASRLTGTATNEKLFF	TGTGCCAGCAGATTGACCGGGACAGCAACTAATGAAAAACTGTTTTTT
.	TRBD2	16	TRBV5-5	TRBJ2-1	CASSGLSGGYSHEQFF	TGTGCCAGCAGCGGACTTAGCGGGGGCTATTCTCATGAGCAGTTCTTC
.	TRBD1	14	TRBV15	TRBJ1-1	CATSPRDRGTEAFF	TGTGCCACCAGCCCCCGGGACAGGGGTACTGAAGCTTTCTTT
.	TRBD1	13	TRBV6-5	TRBJ1-1	CATGGQQNTEAFF	TGTGCCACCGGGGGACAGCAGAACACTGAAGCTTTCTTT
.	TRBD2	13	TRBV5-4	TRBJ2-5	CASRAGGGETQYF	TGTGCCAGCAGAGCGGGGGGAGGCGAGACCCAGTACTTC
.	.	12	TRBV15	TRBJ1-2	CATSRDSYGYTF	TGTGCCACCAGCAGGGACAGCTATGGCTACACCTTC
.	TRBD1	14	TRBV27	TRBJ1-5	CASSPQGKNQPQHF	TGTGCCAGCAGCCCACAGGGGAAAAATCAGCCCCAGCATTTT
.	.	15	TRBV7-3	TRBJ2-7	CASGSSGGGSLEQYF	TGTGCCAGCGGTAGTTCGGGGGGCGGTTCTCTCGAGCAGTACTTC
.	.	14	TRBV6-1	TRBJ1-6	CASSDWQYNSPLHF	TGTGCCAGCAGTGATTGGCAGTATAATTCACCCCTCCACTTT
.	TRBD1	15	TRBV2	TRBJ2-7	CASSDAGTEIYEQYF	TGTGCCAGCAGTGACGCCGGGACAGAGATTTACGAGCAGTACTTC
.	.	12	TRBV29-1	TRBJ2-1	CSVLGVVNEQFF	TGCAGCGTTTTAGGGGTGGTGAATGAGCAGTTCTTC
.	TRBD2	14	TRBV30	TRBJ2-1	CAWSKAGVPNEQFF	TGTGCCTGGAGTAAAGCGGGAGTCCCCAATGAGCAGTTCTTC
.	.	11	TRBV6-5	TRBJ1-2	CASRAGFGYTF	TGTGCCAGCAGGGCAGGGTTTGGCTACACCTTC
.	.	15	TRBV21-1	TRBJ2-3	CASSKPDRDTDTQYF	TGTGCCAGCAGCAAACCCGACAGGGACACAGATACGCAGTATTTT
.	TRBD1	14	TRBV7-9	TRBJ1-4	CASSSGQGFEKLFF	TGTGCCAGCAGCTCCGGACAGGGATTCGAAAAACTGTTTTTT
.	.	14	TRBV4-1	TRBJ1-1	CASSRGQHDLEAFF	TGCGCCAGCAGCCGCGGGCAGCATGACCTTGAAGCTTTCTTT
.	TRBD1	15	TRBV5-5	TRBJ2-3	CASSPQTGGTDTQYF	TGTGCCAGCAGCCCTCAGACAGGGGGGACAGATACGCAGTATTTT
.	.	12	TRBV7-3	TRBJ2-1	CASSLNGLPQFF	TGTGCCAGCAGCTTAAACGGACTTCCACAGTTCTTC
.	TRBD2	14	TRBV3-1/TRBV3-2	TRBJ2-3	CASSQEGLTDTQYF	TGTGCCAGCAGCCAAGAGGGACTAACAGATACGCAGTATTTT
.	.	13	TRBV7-9	TRBJ2-1	CASSLVLATEQFF	TGTGCCAGCAGCTTAGTTTTAGCAACGGAGCAGTTCTTC
.	.	14	TRBV19	TRBJ1-4	CASSIPRTGKELFF	TGTGCCAGTAGTATCCCCCGGACTGGGAAGGAACTGTTTTTT
.	.	15	TRBV18	TRBJ2-5	CASSPSELGGETQYF	TGTGCCAGCTCACCCTCGGAATTAGGAGGGGAGACCCAGTACTTC
once	.	15	TRBV27	TRBJ2-5	CASSLSSGTQETQYF	TGTGCCAGCAGTTTAAGTTCGGGAACACAGGAGACCCAGTACTTC
.	TRBD2	16	TRBV7-6	TRBJ2-5	CASSLAGRVYRETQYF	TGTGCCAGCAGCTTAGCGGGGAGGGTGTATCGTGAGACCCAGTACTTC
.	TRBD1	16	TRBV6-1	TRBJ2-2	CASSEQTGGWTGELFF	TGTGCCAGCAGTGAGCAGACAGGGGGTTGGACCGGGGAGCTGTTTTTT